This TCR beta chain was obtained from a study of shared clonotypes between healthy human individuals. The CDR3 runs 15 residues. V was cut by 0 bases and J by 0 bases, with 10 bases left in between. The germline V gene encodes CDR1 SGHKS and CDR2 YYEKEE (reference sequence). The authors distributed each subset's genomic DNA evenly over several immunoSEQ plates. Clones were sequenced by immunoSEQ multiplex PCR, and TCRdb holds only the in-frame ones, with some missing. The sample includes 2,100,000 or so clones, approximately 94% seen only once; the top ten take approximately 0.13%. About this clone itself: Its antigen is unknown.

General observations from the study: Relative to clonotypes present in all four donors, those not shared had lower generation probabilities.

The TCR comes from a man aged 18 to 29 in good health. Sequences were obtained from naive CD4+ T cells sorted from blood. Indicated subset: CD45RA+ positively selected. The chain uses TRBV5-5 and TRBJ2-7, with no clear D. The chain's CDR3 is CASSLGSPSSYEQYF. The CDR3 DNA reads as TGTGCCAGCAGCTTGGGTAGCCCCTCCTCCTACGAGCAGTACTTC.